Included here is one TCR beta chain sequence, with context. Its target is not known. This table comes from immunoSEQ multiplex PCR, and its TCRdb copy is limited to in-frame clones, with some not included. The data hold some 150,000 clones, with about 89% observed a single time. This sample is part of a study of T cell responses to AZD1222 COVID-19 vaccine. Study results and limitations: Clonal diversity was possibly underestimated; the donors were predominantly white British and more often female. Reports say nearly half of spike-specific TCRs go after unmutated variant regions.

The sample in question was peripheral blood, obtained on day 0 of AZD1222 vaccination. The clonotype originates from an adult in good health.

As DNA, the CDR3 is TGTGCCAGCAGCCTGGACAGGGGCTATGGCTACACCTTC. Its protein is CASSLDRGYGYTF. The J gene is TRBJ1-2, the V gene TRBV6-5; TRBD1 matches 9 bases. Trimming at V came to 6 bases and at J to 4 bases, leaving 3 bases not matched to a gene. The CDR3 length is 13 residues. CDR1 and CDR2 (germline): MNHEY, SVGAGI.